The 30 T cell receptor beta chains below all came from one sample that was sequenced in a study of blood T cell repertoires in COVID-19. Assay: immunoSEQ multiplex PCR; the TCRdb copy retains only in-frame clones and omits some. Here the sample spans about 210,000 clones, 80% to 85% being singletons. Sequenced sample: peripheral blood. The receptors were sampled from a woman aged 70-85 years with COVID-19, enrolled during active disease.

The chain links TRBV11-2 to TRBJ1-1; D uncertain. Germline V gene data show CDR1 as SGHAT and CDR2 as FQNNGV. V was pared by 5 bases and J by 1 base, with 17 bases between. This CDR3 has 16 amino acids. The DNA of the CDR3 is TGTGCCAGCAGCCCATTCTTTCAGGTGGGGAACACTGAAGCTTTCTTT. Residues: CASSPFFQVGNTEAFF.

The chain has TRBV18 and TRBJ1-4, with 8 positions matching TRBD1. V lost 3 bases to trimming and J lost 5 bases; unmatched junction nucleotides: 5. The CDR3 totals 15 residues. Germline V gene lookup returns CDR1 KGHSH and CDR2 LQKENI. The CDR3 DNA sequence: TGTGCCAGCTCACCCGACAGGGGAGGGAATGAAAAACTGTTTTTT. Protein: CASSPDRGGNEKLFF.

The gene calls are TRBV30 and TRBJ1-3, with TRBD1 as a possible D gene (5 bases). Trimming stripped 2 bases from V and 3 bases from J, with 8 bases between. This CDR3 spans 13 amino acids. Germline V gene lookup returns CDR1 GTSNPN and CDR2 SVGIG (reference sequence). CDR3 in amino acids: CAWSLGGGNTIYF. Written as DNA, the CDR3 is TGTGCCTGGAGTTTGGGGGGTGGAAACACCATATATTTT.

The chain is built from TRBV28 and TRBJ1-3; possibly TRBD1 for D (6 bases). Trimming shortened V by 6 bases and J by 0 bases, and 12 bases separated the two germline ends. The CDR3 runs to 15 residues. CDR1 is MDHEN, CDR2 SYDVKM, per germline. CDR3 sequence (DNA): TGTGCCAGCAGAGGGGGGGGCTTCTCTGGAAACACCATATATTTT. Translating gives CASRGGGFSGNTIYF.

The chain combines TRBV20-1 with TRBJ1-2; TRBD1 aligns across 7 bases. The CDR3 loop spans 11 amino acids. CDR1 DFQATT and CDR2 SNEGSKA come from the germline V gene (reference sequence). The junction had 1 base not matched to a gene; V was cut back by 3 bases and J by 6 bases. For the CDR3, the DNA is TGCAGTGCTAGCACAGGGGATGGCTACACCTTC. Residues: CSASTGDGYTF.

The chain combines TRBV27 with TRBJ2-1; 10 bases agree with TRBD2. J lost 2 bases, V lost 6 bases, and 1 base had no gene match. Germline values: CDR1 MNHEY, CDR2 SMNVEV (reference sequence). The CDR3 has 14 residues. CDR3 loop: CASRSGRAYNEQFF. As DNA, the CDR3 is TGTGCCAGCAGGAGCGGGAGGGCCTACAATGAGCAGTTCTTC.

This clone was observed a handful of times. The V and J genes are TRBV28 and TRBJ2-7; tentatively, D is TRBD2 (5 bases). The CDR3 is 13 residues long. CDR1 is MDHEN, CDR2 SYDVKM, per germline. The V gene lost 3 bases and the J gene lost 6 bases, with 12 bases spanning the gap. The CDR3 region is CASSFSSPVEQYF. The DNA of the CDR3 is TGTGCCAGCAGTTTTTCTAGCCCGGTCGAGCAGTACTTC. Filled out from reference TRBV28 and TRBJ2-7, the complete variable domain reads DVKVTQSSRYLVKRTGEKVFLECVQDMDHENMFWYRQDPGLGLRLIYFSYDVKMKEKGDIPEGYSVSREKKERFSLILESASTNQTSMYLCASSFSSPVEQYFGPGTRLTVT.

This chain joins TRBV7-2 and TRBJ2-7, with D maybe TRBD2 (5 bases). V was clipped by 2 bases and J by 3 bases, with 11 bases between them. The germline gives CDR1 SGHTA, CDR2 FQGNSA. This CDR3 comprises 14 residues. CDR3 region: CASSLRPRVYEQYF. The CDR3 DNA follows: TGTGCCAGCAGCTTAAGACCGCGGGTCTACGAGCAGTACTTC.

The chain recombines TRBV6-5 with TRBJ1-6; the D gene is possibly TRBD1 (6 bases). The CDR3 totals 16 residues. The germline gives CDR1 MNHEY, CDR2 SVGAGI. V lost 2 bases and J 10 bases, leaving 18 bases between the germline ends. CDR3 region: CASSYQDSPGGSPLHF. CDR3 DNA sequence: TGTGCCAGCAGTTACCAGGACAGCCCTGGGGGATCACCCCTCCACTTT.

This chain uses TRBV3-1 (or the pseudogene TRBV3-2) with TRBJ1-2; D not resolved. Germline V CDR1 and CDR2: LGHDT, YNNKEL (reference sequence). CDR3 length: 13 amino acids. V lost 4 bases, J lost 4 bases, and 10 bases lay in between. The CDR3 protein is CASSRGLGYGYTF. The CDR3 DNA is TGTGCCAGCAGCCGCGGCTTGGGCTATGGCTACACCTTC.

The genes are TRBV6-5 and TRBJ2-2; TRBD1 might be the D (6 bases). The germline gives CDR1 MNHEY, CDR2 SVGAGI. With 8 bases removed from V and 2 bases from J, the gap between germline ends came to 12 bases. This CDR3 is 14 amino acids long. The CDR3 protein is CASVTGPNTGELFF. CDR3 sequence (DNA): TGTGCCAGCGTCACAGGGCCCAACACCGGGGAGCTGTTTTTT.

The chain's CDR3 is CASSLYGFGTDTQYF. For the CDR3, the DNA is TGCGCCAGCAGCTTGTACGGGTTCGGCACAGATACGCAGTATTTT. The rearrangement links TRBV5-1 to TRBJ2-3; D not resolved. Germline V lookup: CDR1 SGHRS, CDR2 YFSETQ. The ends were cut back, 1 base at V and 1 base at J, with 10 bases in the middle. The CDR3 consists of 15 residues. Full variable domain (missing parts from reference TRBV5-1 and TRBJ2-3): KAGVTQTPRYLIKTRGQQVTLSCSPISGHRSVSWYQQTPGQGLQFLFEYFSETQRNKGNFPGRFSGRQFSNSRSEMNVSTLELGDSALYLCASSLYGFGTDTQYFGPGTRLTVL.

This clone was recorded a few times. V usage is TRBV4-2 and J usage is TRBJ2-1; 7 nucleotides align to TRBD2. This CDR3 has 15 residues. Germline V lookup: CDR1 LGHNA, CDR2 YNFKEQ. V dropped 3 bases and J dropped 10; count of bases not matched to a gene: 12. The CDR3 reads CASSQDGRTDREQFF. The CDR3 DNA follows: TGTGCCAGCAGCCAGGACGGGAGGACTGATCGGGAGCAGTTCTTC.

The V call is TRBV18, the J call TRBJ1-5, with a tentative D call TRBD1 (5 bases). Per germline, CDR1 KGHSH and CDR2 LQKENI. The CDR3 is 15 residues long. The V and J ends lost 0 bases and 4 bases respectively, with 10 bases between them. In DNA form, the CDR3 reads TGTGCCAGCTCACCACCGAACGGGGGTAATCAGCCCCAGCATTTT. Translation gives CASSPPNGGNQPQHF.

For the CDR3, the DNA is TGTGCCAGTAGTCCCCAGGGGGGCGCTTACAATCAGCCCCAGCATTTT. Translating gives CASSPQGGAYNQPQHF. The chain joins TRBV19 to TRBJ1-5; 7 bases match TRBD1. After removal of 5 bases from V and 3 bases from J, the junction contained 10 bases not matched to a gene. The V gene's germline CDR1 is LNHDA and CDR2 SQIVND (reference sequence). This CDR3 is built from 16 residues.

V is TRBV5-4 and J is TRBJ2-7; D possibly corresponds to TRBD1 (6 bases). Trimming removed 1 base at V and 2 bases at J, with 7 bases between. CDR1 is SGHNT, CDR2 YYREEE, per germline (reference sequence). This CDR3 is built from 13 residues. DNA of the CDR3: TGTGCCAGCAGCTTGAGGGGGACCTACGAGCAGTACTTC. Translating it yields CASSLRGTYEQYF.

The chain uses TRBV4-3 and TRBJ1-2; D remains ambiguous. The V gene lost 3 bases and the J gene lost 8 bases, with 13 bases spanning the gap. CDR1 and CDR2 (germline): LGHNA, YSLEER. The CDR3 runs to 13 residues. CDR3 bases: TGCGCCAGCAGCCATACCCGGACTGTAGGCTACACCTTC. Protein: CASSHTRTVGYTF.

In this sample, this clone turned up once. Distinct nucleotide sequences in the sample also encode this CDR3. The J gene is TRBJ2-7, the V gene TRBV7-2; TRBD2 matches at 9 bases. With V trimmed by 1 base and J by 0 bases, 1 base remained unmatched. Germline assignment: CDR1 SGHTA and CDR2 FQGNSA. The CDR3 has 15 residues. The CDR3 reads CASSLGLAVSYEQYF. The CDR3 DNA follows: TGTGCCAGCAGCTTAGGACTAGCGGTCTCCTACGAGCAGTACTTC.

The rearrangement joins TRBV4-2 to TRBJ2-1; 9 bases fit TRBD1. The CDR3 loop spans 16 amino acids. CDR1 and CDR2 (germline): LGHNA, YNFKEQ. The trim removed 3 bases at V and 4 bases at J, leaving 7 bases unmatched. The CDR3 bases are TGTGCCAGCAGCCACGAAGGGACAGGGACTTACAATGAGCAGTTCTTC. Translating it yields CASSHEGTGTYNEQFF.

The CDR3 is CASIWDRGVWPQHF. The CDR3 coding sequence is TGTGCCAGCATTTGGGACAGGGGGGTTTGGCCCCAGCATTTT. This rearrangement joins TRBV6-5 to TRBJ1-5; TRBD1 matches 11 bases. V gave up 7 bases and J gave up 9 bases; unmatched junction bases: 8. CDR3 size: 14 residues. In germline, CDR1 is MNHEY, CDR2 SVGAGI.

V is TRBV7-2 and J is TRBJ2-5; D is perhaps TRBD2 (5 bases). The V and J ends lost 2 bases and 7 bases respectively, with 14 bases between them. CDR3 length equals 14 residues. In germline, CDR1 is SGHTA, CDR2 FQGNSA. The CDR3 DNA is TGTGCCAGCAGCTTACACCACGGGGAAGGGACCCAGTACTTC. Amino acids: CASSLHHGEGTQYF. Together with reference TRBV7-2 and TRBJ2-5, the CDR3 gives the full variable domain: GAGVSQSPSNKVTEKGKDVELRCDPISGHTALYWYRQSLGQGLEFLIYFQGNSAPDKSGLPSDRFSAERTGGSVSTLTIQRTQQEDSAVYLCASSLHHGEGTQYFGPGTRLLVL.

The V and J genes are TRBV18 and TRBJ2-3; 8 bases align to TRBD2. Germline V gene data show CDR1 as KGHSH and CDR2 as LQKENI. The J segment lost 6 bases and the V segment lost 3 bases, leaving 11 bases of the junction unmatched. This CDR3 has 16 amino acids. CDR3 DNA: TGTGCCAGCTCACCCAGGACTAGCATAGGGGCGGATACGCAGTATTTT. Encoded protein: CASSPRTSIGADTQYF.

The rearrangement links TRBV11-3 to TRBJ1-1; D not certain. Trimming took off 3 bases at V and 3 bases at J, with 8 bases between the two ends. This CDR3 has 13 amino acids. Germline V gene data show CDR1 as SGHNT and CDR2 as YENEEA. This CDR3 reads CASSLQAYTEAFF. For the CDR3, the DNA is TGTGCCAGCAGCTTGCAGGCCTACACTGAAGCTTTCTTT. The full variable domain, completed using reference TRBV11-3 and TRBJ1-1, is EAGVVQSPRYKIIEKKQPVAFWCNPISGHNTLYWYLQNLGQGPELLIRYENEEAVDDSQLPKDRFSAERLKGVDSTLKIQPAELGDSAVYLCASSLQAYTEAFFGQGTRLTVV.

The V call is TRBV7-3, the J call TRBJ2-5, with 8 bases fitting TRBD2. Losses at the gene ends were 1 base for V and 4 bases for J; bases not matched to a gene: 5. Germline CDR1 and CDR2: SGHTA and FQGTGA. The CDR3 covers 15 residues. CDR3 DNA: TGTGCCAGCAGCTTAAACGGGAGGGGACCAGAGACCCAGTACTTC. This codes for CASSLNGRGPETQYF.

To note about this clone: At one boundary the junction diverges from the germline segment, which might be a read error. The V call is TRBV30, the J call TRBJ2-5; maybe TRBD2 (6 bases). The CDR3 has 18 residues. CDR1 GTSNPN and CDR2 SVGIG come from the germline V gene (reference sequence). In DNA form, the CDR3 reads TGTGCCGGGAGTGGGCTATTAGGTAGCGGAGGTCTACAAGAGACCCAGTACTTC. Translation: CAGSGLLGSGGLQETQYF.

V and J are TRBV27 and TRBJ1-4; maybe TRBD1 (5 bases). This CDR3 is built from 15 residues. V was cut by 5 bases and J by 8 bases, with 18 bases left in between. CDR1 and CDR2 from the germline V gene are MNHEY and SMNVEV (reference sequence). The CDR3 nucleotides are TGTGCCAGCAGTCCAAGTCTCACCGGGGGGGAAAAACTGTTTTTT. Protein sequence: CASSPSLTGGEKLFF.

The V call is TRBV14, the J call TRBJ2-3; 13 bases map to TRBD2. V gave up 2 bases and J gave up 2 bases; unmatched junction bases: 4. CDR1 is SGHDN and CDR2 is FVKESK in the germline V gene. CDR3 size: 17 residues. CDR3 residues: CASSQTSGRALTDTQYF. CDR3 nucleotides: TGTGCCAGCAGCCAAACTAGCGGGAGGGCCCTCACAGATACGCAGTATTTT. The variable domain in full, with the rest retrieved from reference TRBV14 and TRBJ2-3, is EAGVTQFPSHSVIEKGQTVTLRCDPISGHDNLYWYRRVMGKEIKFLLHFVKESKQDESGMPNNRFLAERTGGTYSTLKVQPAELEDSGVYFCASSQTSGRALTDTQYFGPGTRLTVL.

V is TRBV28 and J is TRBJ1-4; D uncertain. Trimming removed 9 bases at V and 8 bases at J, with 19 bases between. This CDR3 contains 14 residues. CDR1 and CDR2 from the germline V gene are MDHEN and SYDVKM. DNA for the CDR3: TGTGCCAGTTCCCGGAGTGGGTATAGCGAAAAACTGTTTTTT. Its protein product is CASSRSGYSEKLFF.

A note on this clone: This CDR3 is also generated by other DNA sequences in the sample. This CDR3 is CASSPGGSVNTEAFF. In DNA, the CDR3 is TGCGCCAGCAGCCCGGGGGGGTCTGTGAACACTGAAGCTTTCTTT. V usage is TRBV5-1 and J usage is TRBJ1-1; D perhaps matches TRBD1 (5 bases). V was clipped by 4 bases and J by 0 bases, with 13 bases between them. Germline CDR1 SGHRS, CDR2 YFSETQ. CDR3 size: 15 residues.

The chain links TRBV25-1 to TRBJ1-5; weak D call: TRBD1 (6 bases). Per germline, CDR1 MGHDK and CDR2 SYGVNS. The CDR3 extends over 16 amino acids. V shed 4 bases and J shed 7 bases, with 20 bases lying between them. The DNA for the CDR3 is TGTGCCAGCAGTGCCTCCACAGGGTTGGTAGGACAGCCCCAGCATTTT. It is translated as CASSASTGLVGQPQHF.